Sequencing of this T cell receptor (beta chain) was carried out in a study of blood T cell repertoires in COVID-19. In the authors' workflow: Amplification of reference gene primers provided the estimated nucleated cell counts. Here immunoSEQ multiplex PCR was the method, and the copy in TCRdb shows in-frame clones only, minus some. That table gives V, J and clone size, and the DNA gave D and trimming. There are 200,000 or so clones in the sample; approximately 84% occur only once, and 6.9% lies in the top ten. This TCR was recovered from a human donor with acute or convalescent COVID-19. The donor label of this sample is uncertain. Sequencing was done on a sample of peripheral blood.

CDR3 nucleotides: TGTGCCAGCAGCTTTGACAGGTATAATCAGCCCCAGCATTTT. The encoded protein is CASSFDRYNQPQHF. V is TRBV6-5 and J is TRBJ1-5, with D perhaps TRBD1 (6 bases). There are 14 residues in the CDR3. The germline V and J ends were trimmed by 6 bases and 4 bases, with 13 bases remaining between them. Germline V CDR1 and CDR2: MNHEY, SVGAGI.